A single sample gave rise to the 17 T cell receptor beta chains below, sequenced in a study of T cell changes during pregnancy in multiple sclerosis. The table came from immunoSEQ multiplex PCR; TCRdb's copy has only in-frame clones and leaves some out. The data hold about 64,000 clones, with approximately 96% observed a single time. Here the sequenced sample was CD8+ T cells from peripheral blood mononuclear cells, taken after pregnancy. All receptors come from a female donor with multiple sclerosis, enrolled in a pregnancy study.

V usage is TRBV19 and J usage is TRBJ2-7, with TRBD2 matching 7 bases. This CDR3 spans 15 amino acids. Germline CDR1 LNHDA, CDR2 SQIVND (reference sequence). V gave up 3 bases and J gave up 0 bases; unmatched junction bases: 5. The CDR3 region is CASSMGGGSSYEQYF. The CDR3 DNA follows: TGTGCCAGTAGTATGGGAGGCGGGAGCTCCTACGAGCAGTACTTC. Full variable domain (remainder filled in from reference TRBV19 and TRBJ2-7): DGGITQSPKYLFRKEGQNVTLSCEQNLNHDAMYWYRQDPGQGLRLIYYSQIVNDFQKGDIAEGYSVSREKKESFPLTVTSAQKNPTAFYLCASSMGGGSSYEQYFGPGTRLTVT.

This chain connects TRBV7-8 to TRBJ2-3; D might be TRBD2 (6 bases). Trimming removed 1 base at V and 6 bases at J, with 20 bases between. The length of the CDR3 is 17 residues. In germline, CDR1 is SGHVS, CDR2 FQNEAQ. CDR3 residues: CASSLVLWEDYGDTQYF. In DNA form, the CDR3 reads TGTGCCAGCAGCTTAGTGTTGTGGGAGGACTATGGGGATACGCAGTATTTT.

The J gene is TRBJ2-3, the V gene TRBV5-4; D gene ambiguous. This CDR3 comprises 15 residues. From germline, CDR1 is SGHNT and CDR2 YYREEE (reference sequence). V shed 2 bases and J shed 5 bases, with 15 bases lying between them. The CDR3 bases are TGTGCCAGCAGCTTCCAATCCCTCTACGGAGATACGCAGTATTTT. Its translation is CASSFQSLYGDTQYF.

The V call is TRBV7-9, the J call TRBJ2-6; weak D call: TRBD1 (6 bases). The germline V and J ends were trimmed by 5 bases and 0 bases, with 8 bases remaining between them. The CDR3 is 15 residues long. Germline values: CDR1 SEHNR, CDR2 FQNEAQ (reference sequence). The CDR3 bases are TGTGCCAGCAGCAACAGGGTCTCTGGGGCCAACGTCCTGACTTTC. Its translation is CASSNRVSGANVLTF.

V and J are TRBV15 and TRBJ1-1, with D possibly matching TRBD1 (5 bases). The CDR3 has 14 residues. Germline V gene sequence: CDR1 LNHNV, CDR2 YYDKDF (reference sequence). The V and J ends lost 6 bases and 3 bases respectively, with 14 bases between them. CDR3 region: CATREPGGDTEAFF. For the CDR3, the DNA is TGTGCCACCAGGGAGCCTGGAGGGGACACTGAAGCTTTCTTT.

This rearrangement joins TRBV5-5 to TRBJ2-7; 7 bases are shared with TRBD2. The V gene's germline CDR1 is SGHKS and CDR2 YYEKEE (reference sequence). V shed 2 bases and J 2 bases; nucleotides not matched to a gene: 4. CDR3 length equals 14 residues. CDR3: CASSLGSGTYEQYF. CDR3 coding DNA: TGTGCCAGCAGCTTAGGGAGCGGGACCTACGAGCAGTACTTC.

The V and J genes are TRBV28 and TRBJ2-2; D is perhaps TRBD1 (5 bases). The germline V gene encodes CDR1 MDHEN and CDR2 SYDVKM. V gave up 2 bases and J gave up 3 bases, with 10 bases separating them. The CDR3 covers 15 residues. The CDR3 sequence is CASSLGRAYTGELFF. In DNA form, the CDR3 reads TGTGCCAGCAGTTTAGGCAGGGCATACACCGGGGAGCTGTTTTTT. The whole variable domain, remainder taken from reference TRBV28 and TRBJ2-2, is DVKVTQSSRYLVKRTGEKVFLECVQDMDHENMFWYRQDPGLGLRLIYFSYDVKMKEKGDIPEGYSVSREKKERFSLILESASTNQTSMYLCASSLGRAYTGELFFGEGSRLTVL.

This sequence joins TRBV27 and TRBJ1-5; 8 nucleotides match TRBD1. Germline loops: CDR1 MNHEY, CDR2 SMNVEV (reference sequence). V trimming: 5 bases; J trimming: 6 bases; junction bases outside the gene matches: 3. CDR3 length: 13 residues. The CDR3: CASSLQGVQPQHF. CDR3 DNA sequence: TGTGCCAGCAGTCTACAGGGGGTTCAGCCCCAGCATTTT.

The rearrangement uses TRBV29-1 and TRBJ2-3, with D possibly matching TRBD2 (6 bases). The length of the CDR3 is 13 residues. V lost 7 bases and J 6 bases, leaving 17 bases between the germline ends. Looked up from germline, CDR1 is SQVTM and CDR2 is ANQGSEA. CDR3 nucleotides: TGCAGCGCCCTGGGGTCACGGGGGGATACGCAGTATTTT. Its protein is CSALGSRGDTQYF.

The chain couples TRBV18 to TRBJ2-1, with 7 bases matching TRBD2. CDR1 is KGHSH and CDR2 is LQKENI in the germline V gene. After removal of 6 bases from V and 8 bases from J, the junction contained 7 bases not matched to a gene. The CDR3 contains 13 residues. This CDR3 reads CASSGGRGDEQFF. The DNA for the CDR3 is TGTGCCAGCTCCGGCGGGAGAGGCGATGAGCAGTTCTTC.

Here the CDR3 reads CASSLSLGAGELFF. As DNA, the CDR3 is TGTGCCAGCAGCTTATCTTTGGGCGCCGGGGAGCTGTTTTTT. The chain employs TRBV13 and TRBJ2-2, with D hard to call. Per the germline V gene, CDR1 is PRHDT and CDR2 is FYEKMQ (reference sequence). V lost 2 bases, J lost 6 bases, and 10 bases lay in between. CDR3 length equals 14 residues. The full variable domain, with the rest looked up from reference TRBV13 and TRBJ2-2, is AAGVIQSPRHLIKEKRETATLKCYPIPRHDTVYWYQQGPGQDPQFLISFYEKMQSDKGSIPDRFSAQQFSDYHSELNMSSLELGDSALYFCASSLSLGAGELFFGEGSRLTVL.

This clone was picked up one time. One end of the junction is discordant with germline, which a read error may explain. The gene calls are TRBV7-7 and TRBJ2-7; 7 nucleotides agree with TRBD2. This CDR3 comprises 14 residues. CDR1 SSHAT and CDR2 FNYEAQ come from the germline V gene (reference sequence). CDR3 residues: CASSPNRGVGEQYF. The CDR3 nucleotides read TGTGCTAGCAGCCCAAATCGGGGGGTGGGCGAGCAGTACTTC.

This clone was found once. The V and J genes are TRBV4-2 and TRBJ2-3; D is uncertain. This CDR3 contains 13 residues. The germline gives CDR1 LGHNA, CDR2 YNFKEQ. The V gene lost 3 bases and the J gene lost 6 bases, with 10 bases spanning the gap. The DNA for the CDR3 is TGTGCCAGCAGCCACCCCGGAGCGGATACGCAGTATTTT. It yields the protein CASSHPGADTQYF.

V usage is TRBV27 and J usage is TRBJ2-1; no reliable D call. CDR1 and CDR2 (germline): MNHEY, SMNVEV (reference sequence). This CDR3 comprises 16 residues. Trimming shortened V by 5 bases and J by 2 bases, and 16 bases separated the two germline ends. CDR3 nucleotide sequence: TGTGCCAGCAGTCCCTCTATCATGTACCCCTACAATGAGCAGTTCTTC. The encoded protein is CASSPSIMYPYNEQFF.

This chain connects TRBV27 to TRBJ2-4, with 7 bases that match TRBD2. Germline V gene data show CDR1 as MNHEY and CDR2 as SMNVEV (reference sequence). V gave up 5 bases and J gave up 7 bases; unmatched junction bases: 11. This CDR3 is built from 15 residues. CDR3: CASSPGLVGLNIQYF. In DNA form, the CDR3 reads TGTGCCAGCAGTCCCGGACTAGTCGGGTTGAACATTCAGTACTTC.

This sequence joins TRBV19 and TRBJ2-5; 8 bases are a match to TRBD2. The ends lost 5 bases at V and 4 bases at J; junction bases unmatched: 3. This CDR3 has 13 amino acids. Germline V CDR1 and CDR2: LNHDA, SQIVND (reference sequence). The CDR3 region has the DNA TGTGCCAGTAGTCTGCTAGCGGGAGAGACCCAGTACTTC. Protein: CASSLLAGETQYF.

The CDR3 nucleotides read TGTGCCAGCAGTTACTCCGCCTACGGAACAGGGGATGGCTACACCTTC. This encodes CASSYSAYGTGDGYTF. This rearrangement joins TRBV6-5 to TRBJ1-2; 7 nucleotides line up with TRBD1. The CDR3 sequence is 16 residues long. J lost 6 bases, V lost 0 bases, and 10 bases had no gene match. Germline V gives CDR1 MNHEY, CDR2 SVGAGI.